This record covers a single TCR beta chain. Its antigen is currently unknown. This sample stems from a study of shared clonotypes between healthy human individuals. Researchers partitioned CD4+ cells into CD45RA+ naive and CD45RA-negative memory subsets. V was cut by 6 bases and J by 0 bases, with 11 bases left in between. CDR3 length equals 14 residues. Germline V lookup: CDR1 MNHEY, CDR2 SVGAGI. Clones were sequenced by immunoSEQ multiplex PCR, and TCRdb holds only the in-frame ones, with some missing. The top ten clones hold about 0.06% of a sample with roughly 500,000 clones, around 95% of them seen once. Study results and caveats: For naive CD4 cells, approximately 4.7% of clonotypes were shared across four donors. Across subsets, estimated richness was generally greater for naive than for memory populations. Clonotype sharing among donors likely depends on sequencing depth.

Sequencing was done on a sample of naive CD4+ T cells sorted from blood. Documented subset: CD45RA+ positively selected. The chain has TRBV6-5 and TRBJ2-5; D ambiguous. The sequence was obtained from a young woman in good health. The CDR3 DNA sequence: TGTGCCAGCAGCCAATCACCAAACCAAGAGACCCAGTACTTC. It codes for CASSQSPNQETQYF.